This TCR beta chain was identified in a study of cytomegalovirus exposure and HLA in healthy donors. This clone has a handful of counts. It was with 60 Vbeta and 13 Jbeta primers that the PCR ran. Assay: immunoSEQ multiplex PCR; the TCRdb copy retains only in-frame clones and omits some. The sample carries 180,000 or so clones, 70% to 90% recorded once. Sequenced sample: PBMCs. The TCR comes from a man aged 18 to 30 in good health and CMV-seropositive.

The CDR3, as DNA: TGTGCCAGCAGCTTTTCCCGGGACAGAGAATATTCACCCCTCCACTTT. Encoded protein: CASSFSRDREYSPLHF. The chain couples TRBV5-6 to TRBJ1-6; 7 bases agree with TRBD1. Germline CDR1 reads SGHDT; CDR2 reads YYEEEE. CDR3 size: 16 residues. With 2 bases clipped from V and 8 bases from J, the junction kept 10 bases outside the gene matches.